The rows below give T cell receptor beta chains drawn from one sample of a study of T cells after yellow fever vaccination. One entry per CDR3 protein results from TCRdb running MiXCR on the 5' RACE reads. Among about 130,000 distinct CDR3 sequences listed, roughly 10% were seen once. The input for sequencing was CD8+ T cells sorted from PBMCs, taken on the day of the yellow fever booster vaccination. The receptors derive from a man between 18 and 29 years old who received the YFV17D yellow fever vaccine. Each CDR3 is given with its conserved first and last residue. D genes are given only for firm matches. Clone size is shown for a subset of rows, as once, few, many or a class of expanded clone.

CDR3nt	CDR3aa	v_gene	j_gene	d_gene	abundance
TGCGCCAGCAGCCCCCCGGGGTGGATGGATGAGCAGTTCTTC	CASSPPGWMDEQFF	TRBV4-1	TRBJ2-1	-	-
TGTGCCAGCAGCCAAGATTCGCCTTCGGTACGGGGTTATTACGAGCAGTACTTC	CASSQDSPSVRGYYEQYF	TRBV4-2	TRBJ2-7	-	-
TGTGCCAGCAGCTGGGGTGGGACGGGCCCCTACGAGCAGTACTTC	CASSWGGTGPYEQYF	TRBV5-6	TRBJ2-7	-	few
TGCAGTGCTAGGCCTAGCGGGGGGGCATACAATGAGCAGTTCTTC	CSARPSGGAYNEQFF	TRBV20-1	TRBJ2-1	TRBD2	few
TGTGCCAGCAGCAACAGGGGAGACACTGAAGCTTTCTTT	CASSNRGDTEAFF	TRBV7-9	TRBJ1-1	TRBD1	-
TGCAGCGTTCTCGGGACCGACTATGGCTACACCTTC	CSVLGTDYGYTF	TRBV29-1	TRBJ1-2	-	-
TGTGCCAGCAGTTACTCTTGGATAGGGGAGACCCAGTACTTC	CASSYSWIGETQYF	TRBV6-5	TRBJ2-5	-	-
TGTGCCAGCAGTTTTCAACGAGGGGGCGCGGAGCCCCAGCATTTT	CASSFQRGGAEPQHF	TRBV27	TRBJ1-5	TRBD1	-
TGCGCCAGCAGCCAAGTCAGGCAGCGCACCGGGGAGCTGTTTTTT	CASSQVRQRTGELFF	TRBV4-1	TRBJ2-2	-	few
TGTGCCAGCAGTTTAGAGGGGACAGGGCGAGGGAACACTGAAGCTTTCTTT	CASSLEGTGRGNTEAFF	TRBV12-3/TRBV12-4	TRBJ1-1	TRBD1	many
TGTGCCAGCACCGAGGGGAGGGAGCTGTTTTTT	CASTEGRELFF	TRBV7-9	TRBJ2-2	-	-
TGTGCCAGCAGTACCCCGAGCTCCTATAATTCACCCCTCCACTTT	CASSTPSSYNSPLHF	TRBV6-2/TRBV6-3	TRBJ1-6	-	few
TGCGCCAGCAGCTCCGGGACAGTCTACTCCTACAATGAGCAGTTCTTC	CASSSGTVYSYNEQFF	TRBV5-1	TRBJ2-1	TRBD1	few
TGCAGCACTGGGGACGGCATGAACACTGAAGCTTTCTTT	CSTGDGMNTEAFF	TRBV29-1	TRBJ1-1	-	few
TGTGCCAGCAGCTTAGTGGCCGGAGAAGAGACCCAGTACTTC	CASSLVAGEETQYF	TRBV7-2	TRBJ2-5	-	-
TGTGCCAGCAGTTTGGTTTCCGGGGGAACAGATACGCAGTATTTT	CASSLVSGGTDTQYF	TRBV27	TRBJ2-3	-	-
TGTGCCAGCAGTTTTTCCTCTAGCGGGGGGGTTCTGGATACGCAGTATTTT	CASSFSSSGGVLDTQYF	TRBV12-3/TRBV12-4	TRBJ2-3	TRBD2	-
TGCGCCAGCAGCCAAGGGGGGTACAGGGGCTCTGGGGCCAACGTCCTGACTTTC	CASSQGGYRGSGANVLTF	TRBV4-3	TRBJ2-6	TRBD1	-
TGTGCCAGCAGCCGAATGCAGGAGGGGGCGTCGCTCCAAGAGACCCAGTACTTC	CASSRMQEGASLQETQYF	TRBV5-6	TRBJ2-5	-	-
TGCGCCAGCAGCCTTTACGGACGGATATATGGCTACACCTTC	CASSLYGRIYGYTF	TRBV4-1	TRBJ1-2	-	-
TGTGCCAGCAGTTTAGCATATAGCAATCAGCCCCAGCATTTT	CASSLAYSNQPQHF	TRBV27	TRBJ1-5	-	-
TGTGCCACCAGCGTAGCGGGCACAGATACGCAGTATTTT	CATSVAGTDTQYF	TRBV15	TRBJ2-3	-	-
TGTGCCAGCAGTCCTAGGGGGGGGACGAACACCGGGGAGCTGTTTTTT	CASSPRGGTNTGELFF	TRBV27	TRBJ2-2	-	-
TGCGCCAGCAGCACAAGGGGGGTCTACAATGAGCAGTTCTTC	CASSTRGVYNEQFF	TRBV4-1	TRBJ2-1	-	few
TGTGCCAGCAGCGGGGGACGGGGGCTAACTGAAGCTTTCTTT	CASSGGRGLTEAFF	TRBV5-5	TRBJ1-1	-	-
TGCGCCAGCAGCCGAGGAGGGTTCGAGACCCAGTACTTC	CASSRGGFETQYF	TRBV5-1	TRBJ2-5	-	-
TGTGCCAGCAGAGCTGGGACAGGGGGAAACACCATATATTTT	CASRAGTGGNTIYF	TRBV6-5	TRBJ1-3	TRBD1	-
TGTGCCAGCAGTCGGCCCCCGGACGGATTTAATTCACCCCTCCACTTT	CASSRPPDGFNSPLHF	TRBV6-6	TRBJ1-6	-	few
TGTGCCAGCGGTCTACCCTGGGATACGCAGTATTTT	CASGLPWDTQYF	TRBV6-2/TRBV6-3	TRBJ2-3	-	few
TGTGCCAGCAGCTTGGAGGGGATCCGGGGGACCGGGGAGCTGTTTTTT	CASSLEGIRGTGELFF	TRBV5-4	TRBJ2-2	-	-
TGCAGCGTCACCACCCTGGGGGCGGGTTTTTTCACAGATACGCAGTATTTT	CSVTTLGAGFFTDTQYF	TRBV29-1	TRBJ2-3	-	few
TGCGCCAGCAGCTTCTTTTCGAGTGAATCGTTCTTC	CASSFFSSESFF	TRBV5-1	TRBJ2-1	-	few
TGTGCCAGCAGCTTAGCAGCGACAGGGGCTAGCACAGATACGCAGTATTTT	CASSLAATGASTDTQYF	TRBV7-2	TRBJ2-3	TRBD1	-
TGCAGCGTTGAACCCCCCAGCACAGATACGCAGTATTTT	CSVEPPSTDTQYF	TRBV29-1	TRBJ2-3	-	few
TGTGCCAGTAGTGGAAGGGTTTCGTCGAACTATGGCTACACCTTC	CASSGRVSSNYGYTF	TRBV19	TRBJ1-2	-	-
TGTGCCAGCAGCCACTCCCTGGGCAGCACTTCCTACGAGCAGTACTTC	CASSHSLGSTSYEQYF	TRBV3-1	TRBJ2-7	-	-
TGTGCCAGCACCTTACCCGATACGCAGTATTTT	CASTLPDTQYF	TRBV6-1	TRBJ2-3	-	many
TGTGCCAGCAGTCCTGGGAATACGCAGTATTTT	CASSPGNTQYF	TRBV27	TRBJ2-3	-	-
TGCGCCAGCAGCCACAGACTAGCGGGGACAAATGAGCAGTTCTTC	CASSHRLAGTNEQFF	TRBV4-1	TRBJ2-1	TRBD2	few
TGTGCCAGCACGGACAGTAACAACGAGCAGTACTTC	CASTDSNNEQYF	TRBV13	TRBJ2-7	-	-
TGCAGCGTTAAATCGGCTGGAAACACCATATATTTT	CSVKSAGNTIYF	TRBV29-1	TRBJ1-3	-	many
TGTGCCAGCGGCCCGAGCTCCTACAATGAGCAGTTCTTC	CASGPSSYNEQFF	TRBV7-8	TRBJ2-1	-	many
TGTGCCATCAGTGACTCAGGGATGCAGGCTTTCTTT	CAISDSGMQAFF	TRBV10-3	TRBJ1-1	-	-
TGTGCCAGCAGCTTCGTGAGGGAGCTGTACTTC	CASSFVRELYF	TRBV7-2	TRBJ2-5	-	-
TGTGCCAGCAGTTACTCGAACCAAGACACTGAAGCTTTCTTT	CASSYSNQDTEAFF	TRBV6-5	TRBJ1-1	-	few
TGTGCCAGCAGCGTAGGGGGACGTACTGAGACCCAGTACTTC	CASSVGGRTETQYF	TRBV9	TRBJ2-5	-	few
TGCGCCAGCAGCCAAGGGTCAGCACTCAGCACAGATACGCAGTATTTT	CASSQGSALSTDTQYF	TRBV4-3	TRBJ2-3	-	few
TGTGCCAGCAGCTTATGGGGCCGGGACACTGACACAGATACGCAGTATTTT	CASSLWGRDTDTDTQYF	TRBV7-2	TRBJ2-3	-	few
TGTGCCAGCTGGGGAGGTCCCCTGGAGCCCCAGCATTTT	CASWGGPLEPQHF	TRBV12-3/TRBV12-4	TRBJ1-5	-	-
TGTGCCAGCACCGAACAGAATAGGGGCACTGAAGCTTTCTTT	CASTEQNRGTEAFF	TRBV9	TRBJ1-1	-	-
TGCAGTGCTAGAGATCTGGCAGATACCTACGAGCAGTACTTC	CSARDLADTYEQYF	TRBV20-1	TRBJ2-7	-	few
TGTGCCAGCAGCCGTGGACAGGGTCTCGCTGAAGCTTTCTTT	CASSRGQGLAEAFF	TRBV6-5	TRBJ1-1	TRBD1	few
TGCGCCAGCAGCTTGGGCCACAATGAGCAGTTCTTC	CASSLGHNEQFF	TRBV5-1	TRBJ2-1	-	many
TGTGCCAGTAGTATAGACCCGGGACAGGTCAATGAGCAGTTCTTC	CASSIDPGQVNEQFF	TRBV19	TRBJ2-1	TRBD1	-
TGCGCCAGCAGGGGGACAGGAGAAGGAAATCAGCCCCAGCATTTT	CASRGTGEGNQPQHF	TRBV4-1	TRBJ1-5	TRBD1	few
TGTGCCAGCACCGCCTTATGGAATGAGCAGTTCTTC	CASTALWNEQFF	TRBV5-5	TRBJ2-1	-	many
TGTGCCAGCAGCGCGCCGGGAGAAGAGACCCAGTACTTC	CASSAPGEETQYF	TRBV7-9	TRBJ2-5	-	-